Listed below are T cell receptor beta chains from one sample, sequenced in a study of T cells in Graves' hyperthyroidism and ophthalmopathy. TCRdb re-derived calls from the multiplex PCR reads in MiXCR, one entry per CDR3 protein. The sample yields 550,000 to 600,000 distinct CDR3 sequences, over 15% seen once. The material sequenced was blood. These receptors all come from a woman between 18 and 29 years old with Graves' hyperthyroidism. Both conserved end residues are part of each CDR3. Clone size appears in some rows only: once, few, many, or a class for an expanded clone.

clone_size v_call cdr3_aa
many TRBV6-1 CATGAGALNTEAFF
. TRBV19 CASSEVQGYVYEQYF
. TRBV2 CASERRQVETQYF
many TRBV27 CASSLRLVRTGGRNSYNEQFF
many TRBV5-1 CASSWGAEYNEQFF
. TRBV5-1 CASSFPASGRSYNEQFF
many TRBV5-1 CASSPGTLTYNEQFF
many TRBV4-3 CASSQDGTASNQPQHF
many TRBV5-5 CASSAGGPEAFF
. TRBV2 CASTRWGGAGTEAFF
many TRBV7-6 CASSSWTESTNYGYTF
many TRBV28 CASSLFGTGDHEQYF
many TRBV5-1 CASSRLGGAEAFF
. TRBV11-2 CASSLGGGLAIQETQYF
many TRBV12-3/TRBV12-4 CASTPGGSGGYTF
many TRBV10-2 CASSETYTEAFF
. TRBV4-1 CASSQEGEPNTEAFF